This T cell receptor beta chain was documented in a study of cytomegalovirus exposure and HLA in healthy donors (dated by TCRdb to about 2017). A note on the overall study: In an earlier analysis of some 550 of the donors, 276 Gb of sequence data and 100 million or so unique TCR beta sequences from about 179 million T cells were reported. Roughly 300 gigabases of sequencing data and 70 million to 95 million unique TCR sequences made up an early release that covered fewer than 650 HLA-typed donors. Among the roughly 410 genotyped donors, around 79% belonged to the genetic ancestry cluster associated with self-reported Caucasian donors. The study was designed to test whether signatures of past pathogen exposure could be identified by cataloging public T cell receptors. The study used immunosequencing to profile the T cell repertoires of 666 subjects and linked those repertoires to cytomegalovirus serostatus. A separate validation cohort of 90 to 150 different subjects was used in addition to the 666-subject first cohort. High-throughput TCR immunosequencing, statistical association of individual TCRs with disease status, and machine learning were combined to predict cytomegalovirus infection status. A later analysis re-analyzed previously published TCR beta repertoires from 550 to 700 donors and added high-resolution HLA genotyping to study TCR occurrence patterns. In the later analysis, no new phenotypic data were used to find candidate immune exposures; instead, reliance was placed on TCR beta sequences and their occurrence across donors. An earlier analysis of approximately 640 of the donors applied high-throughput TCR beta sequencing to assess whether each TCR beta V gene segment acted as functional or pseudogenic. Donor age, sex, ethnicity and CMV serostatus were compiled together with the repertoire data. A later genetic analysis used genome-wide SNP genotypes for about three fifths of the roughly 700 donors, treating that subset as a discovery cohort. Every discovery cohort repertoire had been produced on one sequencing platform. HLA typing included class I and class II loci at four-digit resolution. Typing coverage varied by locus: roughly 620-640 donors for A, B, C, DRB1 and DQB1; roughly 510 for DQA1; more than 600 for DPA1; approximately 470 for DPB1. Roughly 5 DR-DQ haplotypes were handled as single units for association and clustering, since linkage in the cohort was strong. Among 300 to 450 genotyped donors of the cohort, an average of 235,054 unique TCR beta nucleotide sequences were sequenced per donor, approximately 20% of them non-productive. Here is what the overall study found, with its caveats: Presence/absence analyses assumed roughly uniform sequencing depth across donors, an assumption that may not hold. Most CMV-associated TCR beta chains appeared to be HLA-restricted in a later analysis, and the HLA associations seemed to be driven largely by CMV exposure. In a later analysis, some 17,000 TCR beta sequences were associated with specific HLA alleles at a false discovery rate of 0.05. In vitro tests confirmed that a few of the cytomegalovirus-associated TCR beta chains recognize cytomegalovirus antigens. A cluster of highly shared sequence variants was judged likely to be a technical artifact of the sequencing pipeline. The 87-base-pair reads could not distinguish some IMGT-functional V segments, including TRBV6-2 and TRBV6-3, so those segments were excluded. In a later analysis, HLA-associated TCR beta chains showed more clonal expansion and lower generation probabilities than non-associated chains that were equally common. Correlated functional status among segregating V segments might reflect linkage disequilibrium, but an unknown experimental factor could not be ruled out. In a later genetic analysis, a missense DCLRE1C variant was associated with V-gene and J-gene trimming of TCR beta chains, and the association was replicated in an independent cohort. A further reported finding was that TCR beta sequences accurately predicted the HLA-A and HLA-B alleles for most subjects in the first cohort. In a later analysis, the rate of TCR association differed among HLA loci, with DRB1 alleles having the most associated TCRs and HLA-C alleles having the fewest. The classifier was reported to diagnose cytomegalovirus status with high specificity and sensitivity in both the original and validation cohorts. The only immune exposure information available for the cohort was CMV serostatus. In a later analysis, several top co-occurrence clusters were reported to appear linked to parvovirus B19, influenza, CMV and Epstein-Barr virus. It was suggested by the authors that the approach could potentially be generalized to other disease states and immunological phenotypes. According to a later genetic analysis, donors in an Asian-associated ancestry cluster had fewer N-insertions in productive TCRs than the approximately 690-donor mean. The cohort was sequenced for TCR beta chains only, and without alpha or paired-chain data the features that could be detected were limited. Most TCR sequences were observed very rarely across donors, whereas some public TCRs were present in many individuals. Strong co-occurrence of HLA alleles, especially DR and DQ, made assigning TCR associations to individual alleles difficult. A total of fewer than 200 TCR beta chains were listed by the study as associated with cytomegalovirus. HLA typing was unavailable for some donors at each locus, so association tests used only the typed subset. The earlier analysis of almost 600 of the donors excluded over 15 rarely observed V segments, including chromosome 9 orphons, because counts were too low. In an earlier analysis of 587 of the donors, most TCR beta V segments appeared in productive rearrangements about 87% or about 30% of the time, broadly matching IMGT annotations.

The cohort comprised more than 550 healthy bone marrow donors. Cohort members were all nominally healthy when sampled, although unrecorded immune exposures were likely present. The donor was CMV seronegative and was included in the group of around 320 seronegative cohort members. A peripheral blood sample was collected from each donor, and TCR beta sequencing was performed on peripheral blood mononuclear cells. Genomic DNA extraction from the blood cell samples was performed with the Qiagen DNeasy Blood Extraction Kit. This clone showed up just a few times. Its binding antigen is unknown. Qualities for individual bases were not recorded, and no much larger clone is one base off. The library was built by means of the immunoSEQ multiplex PCR assay. The multiplex PCR relied on a mix of 60 forward primers for TCR Vbeta segments and 13 reverse primers for TCR Jbeta segments. A multiplex PCR assay on genomic DNA amplified the CDR3 region of rearranged TCR beta genes. On the Illumina HiSeq System, the amplified TCR beta libraries were sequenced as 87-base-pair reads. On the study's bioinformatics: A later analysis tallied around 82 million unique TCR beta chains across the approximately 670 repertoires, and some 10 million of those chains were shared by two or more donors. Raw reads were error-corrected and collapsed into unique sequences with a nearest-neighbor algorithm that merged closely related sequences to remove PCR and sequencing errors. To assign V, D and J gene segments, CDR3 sequences were aligned to IMGT reference sequences. For a sequence to be retained, a match of at least six nucleotides was required to both a V gene segment and a J gene segment. A rearrangement counted as productive if the CDR3 had no stop codons and remained in frame with V and J, and every other rearrangement counted as non-productive. CDR3 was defined according to IMGT convention as the region running from the second conserved V-encoded cysteine to the conserved J-encoded phenylalanine. In an earlier analysis of around 640 of the donors, sequences lacking an unambiguous match to a single V gene segment were excluded. In an earlier analysis of 587 of the donors, V segments were called functional above 56.7% productive rearrangements and were called segregating when the between-donor standard deviation exceeded 5%. To diagnose cytomegalovirus status from the catalog of TCR beta chain sequences, a statistical classification framework was built. In a later analysis, TCR nucleotide sequences were compared against IMGT/GENE-DB human TR gene sequences so that V and J genes could be assigned. Using the TCRdist pipeline, a later analysis assigned CDR3 sequences along with most-parsimonious VDJ recombination scenarios. In a later analysis, each TCR beta chain was defined by its CDR3 amino acid sequence together with its V-gene family, and reads lacking a unique V-gene family were excluded. In a later analysis, several hundred highly shared, low-generation-probability nucleotide sequences were removed to address suspected cross-contamination and a sequencing artifact. In a later analysis, a clonal expansion index for each public chain was calculated from normalized within-repertoire ranks of inferred template counts. In a later analysis, generation probabilities were computed using a VDJ recombination model fitted to out-of-frame rearrangements, and the results were checked against IGoR. A later analysis scored TCR-TCR, TCR-HLA and TCR-CMV co-occurrence with hypergeometric tests, applying a repertoire-size bias correction to TCR pairs. False discovery rates were estimated in a later analysis by permuting HLA or CMV assignments 20 times. In a later analysis, co-occurring TCRs were grouped with DBSCAN, and TCRdist sequence similarity was added when clustering was performed within HLA-allele-positive subsets. Repertoires with fewer than 30,000 or more than 120,000 public chains, plus five repertoires with anomalous nucleotide sharing, were excluded from co-occurrence clustering. In its TCRdb copy, this immuneACCESS table keeps in-frame sequences only and misses some clones. Where compared with another copy, unresolved V genes explain less than half of these, and the others have no known cause. The V and J calls and the clone size are those of that table, but D and trimming were determined from the DNA. The sample data list some 150,000 clones, and around 72% of these were observed just once. The ten largest clones take up 2.1% of the sample.

From the germline V gene, CDR1 is SGHRS and CDR2 is YFSETQ. CDR3 length: 16 amino acids, cysteine to phenylalanine. Solely the CDR3 DNA is kept, with 48 bases framed from the first base. The V end gives up 4 bases and the J end 0 bases, leaving 6 bases in the junction not matched to a gene. The sample consisted of PBMCs. The rearrangement combines TRBV5-1 with TRBJ1-1; TRBD1 lines up with 10 middle nucleotides. This TCR came from a man aged 40-55 years in good health and CMV-seronegative. This receptor has the CDR3 CASSIRDRGMNTEAFF. The base sequence is TGCGCCAGCAGCATCCGGGACAGGGGCATGAACACTGAAGCTTTCTTT. Extended through the reference TRBV5-1 and TRBJ1-1 proteins, this CDR3 yields the full variable domain: KAGVTQTPRYLIKTRGQQVTLSCSPISGHRSVSWYQQTPGQGLQFLFEYFSETQRNKGNFPGRFSGRQFSNSRSEMNVSTLELGDSALYLCASSIRDRGMNTEAFFGQGTRLTVV.